Listed below are T cell receptor beta chains from one sample, sequenced in a study of molecular identifiers for immune sequencing clone quantification. TCRdb reprocessed the PCR reads with MiXCR, giving one entry per CDR3 protein. The sample yields fewer than 350,000 distinct CDR3 sequences, roughly 24% seen once. Sequenced sample: naive CD8+ T cells from blood, with Jurkat cell RNA spiked in. These receptors all stem from a human donor in good health. Some libraries in this study had Jurkat cell RNA spiked in. Both conserved end residues are part of each CDR3. D genes are given only for firm matches. The size of a clone is reported for some rows only, either as once, few or many, or as a class for expanded clones.

j_call	v_call	clone_size	d_call	cdr3_aa	cdr3_nt
TRBJ2-2	TRBV4-1	-	TRBD2	CASSLTSGQNTGELFF	TGCGCCAGCAGCCTTACTAGCGGGCAGAACACCGGGGAGCTGTTTTTT
TRBJ2-7	TRBV19	few	TRBD1	CASSSSTGGYEQYF	TGTGCCAGTAGTTCCTCGACAGGGGGCTACGAGCAGTACTTC
TRBJ2-3	TRBV7-2	-	-	CASSPPCGDTQYF	TGTGCCAGCAGCCCCCCTTGCGGGGATACGCAGTATTTT
TRBJ2-2	TRBV14	many	-	CASSQEIGHTGELFF	TGTGCCAGCAGCCAAGAAATAGGCCACACCGGGGAGCTGTTTTTT
TRBJ1-1	TRBV30	-	-	CACSTGDYTEAFF	TGTGCCTGCTCGACGGGGGATTACACTGAAGCTTTCTTT
TRBJ2-7	TRBV25-1	-	TRBD1	CASSEGQGHSNEQYF	TGTGCCAGCAGTGAAGGACAGGGGCATTCGAACGAGCAGTACTTC
TRBJ2-4	TRBV3-1	-	TRBD1	CASTPKQGVSKNIQYF	TGTGCCAGCACCCCAAAGCAGGGGGTTTCCAAAAACATTCAGTACTTC
TRBJ2-1	TRBV27	few	TRBD2	CASSFGGAPYNEQFF	TGTGCCAGCAGTTTCGGGGGGGCTCCCTACAATGAGCAGTTCTTC
TRBJ1-6	TRBV14	-	-	CASSQGEGEAYNSPLHF	TGTGCCAGCAGCCAAGGGGAGGGAGAGGCCTATAATTCACCCCTCCACTTT
TRBJ1-1	TRBV5-3	-	TRBD1	CASSLAGTGENTAAFF	TGTGCCAGCAGCTTGGCCGGGACAGGGGAGAACACTGCAGCTTTCTTT
TRBJ2-2	TRBV27	few	-	CASSLLGSNTGELFF	TGTGCCAGCAGTTTACTGGGGTCGAACACCGGGGAGCTGTTTTTT
TRBJ1-1	TRBV20-1	-	-	CSARVAGNTEAFF	TGCAGTGCTAGAGTGGCAGGGAACACTGAAGCTTTCTTT
TRBJ2-5	TRBV11-2	-	TRBD2	CASSSSTSGGAATQYF	TGTGCCAGCAGCTCCTCGACTAGCGGGGGGGCGGCGACCCAGTACTTC